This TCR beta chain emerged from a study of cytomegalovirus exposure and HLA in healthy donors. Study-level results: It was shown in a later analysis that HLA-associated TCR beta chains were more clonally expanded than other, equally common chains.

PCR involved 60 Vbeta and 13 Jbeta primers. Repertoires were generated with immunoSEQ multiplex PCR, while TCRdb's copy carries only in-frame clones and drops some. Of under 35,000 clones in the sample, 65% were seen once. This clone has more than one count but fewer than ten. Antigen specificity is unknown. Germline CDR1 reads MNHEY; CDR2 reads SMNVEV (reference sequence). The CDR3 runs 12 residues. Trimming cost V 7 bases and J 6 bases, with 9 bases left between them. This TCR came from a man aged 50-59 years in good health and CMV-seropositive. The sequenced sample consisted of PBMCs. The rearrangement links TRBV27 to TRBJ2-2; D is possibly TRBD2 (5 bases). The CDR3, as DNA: TGTGCCAGCACCAACGGGGCCGGGGAGCTGTTTTTT. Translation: CASTNGAGELFF.